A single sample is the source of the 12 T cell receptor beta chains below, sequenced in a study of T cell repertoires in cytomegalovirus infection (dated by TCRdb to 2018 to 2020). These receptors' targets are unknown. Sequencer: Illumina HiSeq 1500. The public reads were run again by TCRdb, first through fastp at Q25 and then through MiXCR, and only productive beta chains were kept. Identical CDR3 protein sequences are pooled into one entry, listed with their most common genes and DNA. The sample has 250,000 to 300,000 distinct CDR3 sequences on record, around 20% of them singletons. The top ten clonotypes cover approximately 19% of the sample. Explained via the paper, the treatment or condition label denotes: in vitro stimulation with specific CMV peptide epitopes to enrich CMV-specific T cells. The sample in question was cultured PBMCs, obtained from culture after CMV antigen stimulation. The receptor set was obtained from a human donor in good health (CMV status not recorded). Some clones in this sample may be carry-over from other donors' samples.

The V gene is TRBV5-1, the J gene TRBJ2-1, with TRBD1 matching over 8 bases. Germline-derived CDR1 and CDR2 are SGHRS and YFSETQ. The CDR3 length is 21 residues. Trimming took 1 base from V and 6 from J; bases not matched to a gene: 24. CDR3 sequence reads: CASSLYRSGGQGSISGNEQFF. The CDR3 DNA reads TGCGCCAGCAGCTTGTATCGTTCTGGTGGACAGGGATCAATAAGCGGCAATGAGCAGTTCTTC.

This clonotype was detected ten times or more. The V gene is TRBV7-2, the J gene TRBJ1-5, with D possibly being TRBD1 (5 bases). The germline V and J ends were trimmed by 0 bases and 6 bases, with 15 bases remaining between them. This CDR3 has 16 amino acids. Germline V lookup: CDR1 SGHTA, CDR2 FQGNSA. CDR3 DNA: TGTGCCAGCAGCTTAGCGGGCCCGGGGACGGGTCAGCCCCAGCATTTT. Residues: CASSLAGPGTGQPQHF.

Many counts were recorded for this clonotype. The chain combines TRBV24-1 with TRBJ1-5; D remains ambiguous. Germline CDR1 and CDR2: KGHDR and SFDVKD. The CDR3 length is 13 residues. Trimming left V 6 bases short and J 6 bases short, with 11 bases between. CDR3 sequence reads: CATSLVGTQPQHF. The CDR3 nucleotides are TGTGCCACCAGTCTTGTGGGCACTCAGCCCCAGCATTTT.

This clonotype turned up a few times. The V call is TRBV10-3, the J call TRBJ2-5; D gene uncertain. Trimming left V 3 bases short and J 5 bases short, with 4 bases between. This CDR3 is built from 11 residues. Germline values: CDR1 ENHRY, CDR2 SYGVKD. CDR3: CAISETETQYF. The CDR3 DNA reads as TGTGCCATCAGTGAAACGGAGACCCAGTACTTC.

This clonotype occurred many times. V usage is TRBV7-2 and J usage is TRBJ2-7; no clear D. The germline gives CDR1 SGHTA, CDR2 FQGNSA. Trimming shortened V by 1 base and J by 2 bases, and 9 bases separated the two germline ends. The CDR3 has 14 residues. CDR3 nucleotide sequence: TGTGCCAGCAGCTTAGACGGCGGAACCTACGAGCAGTACTTC. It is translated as CASSLDGGTYEQYF.

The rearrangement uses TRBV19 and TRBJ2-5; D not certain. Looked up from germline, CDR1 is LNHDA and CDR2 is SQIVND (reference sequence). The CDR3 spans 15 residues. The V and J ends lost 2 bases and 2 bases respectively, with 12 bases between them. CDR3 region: CASSIRGAPQETQYF. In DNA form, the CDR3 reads TGTGCCAGTAGTATACGTGGAGCACCTCAAGAGACCCAGTACTTC.

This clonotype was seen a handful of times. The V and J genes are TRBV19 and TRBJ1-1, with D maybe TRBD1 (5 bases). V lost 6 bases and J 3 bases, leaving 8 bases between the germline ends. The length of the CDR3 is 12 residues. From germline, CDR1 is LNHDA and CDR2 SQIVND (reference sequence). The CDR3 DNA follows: TGTGCCAGTAGGGACATGGACACTGAAGCTTTCTTT. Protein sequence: CASRDMDTEAFF.

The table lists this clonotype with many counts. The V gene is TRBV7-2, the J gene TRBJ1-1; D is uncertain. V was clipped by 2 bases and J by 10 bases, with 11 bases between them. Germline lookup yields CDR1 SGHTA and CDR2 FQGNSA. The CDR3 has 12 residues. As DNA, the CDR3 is TGTGCCAGCAGCTTAACCGACATGGGAGCTTTCTTT. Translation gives CASSLTDMGAFF.

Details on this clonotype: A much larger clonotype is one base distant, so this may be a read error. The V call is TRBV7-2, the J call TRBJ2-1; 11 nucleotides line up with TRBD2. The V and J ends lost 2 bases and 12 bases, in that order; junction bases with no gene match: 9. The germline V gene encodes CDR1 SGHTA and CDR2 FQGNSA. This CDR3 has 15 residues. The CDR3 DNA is TGTGCCAGCAGCTTATCGACTAGCGGGAAAAGTGGGCAGTTCTTC. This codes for CASSLSTSGKSGQFF.

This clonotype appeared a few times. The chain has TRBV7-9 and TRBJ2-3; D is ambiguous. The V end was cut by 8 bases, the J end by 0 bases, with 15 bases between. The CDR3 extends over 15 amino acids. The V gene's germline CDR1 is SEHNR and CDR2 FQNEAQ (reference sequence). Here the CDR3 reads CASGPLGASTDTQYF. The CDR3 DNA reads TGTGCCAGCGGACCCCTTGGTGCTAGCACAGATACGCAGTATTTT.

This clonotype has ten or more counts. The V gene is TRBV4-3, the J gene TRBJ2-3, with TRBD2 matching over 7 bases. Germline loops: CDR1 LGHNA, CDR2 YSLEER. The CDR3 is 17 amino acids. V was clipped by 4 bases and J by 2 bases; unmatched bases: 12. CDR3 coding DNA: TGCGCCAGCAGCCGGCTCGGTCTAGCGGATGTCACAGATACGCAGTATTTT. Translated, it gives CASSRLGLADVTDTQYF.

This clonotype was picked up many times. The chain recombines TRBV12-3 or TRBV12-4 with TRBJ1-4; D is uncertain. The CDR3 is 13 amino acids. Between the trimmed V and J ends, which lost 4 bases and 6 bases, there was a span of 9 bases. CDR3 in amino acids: CASSSGYYEKLFF. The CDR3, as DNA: TGTGCCAGCAGTTCGGGTTATTATGAAAAACTGTTTTTT.